This passage covers 26 T cell receptor beta chains from one sample sequenced in a study of T cells in Graves' hyperthyroidism and ophthalmopathy. Template material for amplifying TCR beta CDR3 regions consisted of RNA transcripts. A set of HTBI primers served as the primers for a first-round RT-PCR of the TCR CDR3. TCRdb analysed the multiplex PCR reads with MiXCR anew, one entry per CDR3 protein. Of about 700,000 distinct CDR3 sequences in the sample, 14% are singletons; the top ten hold about a tenth. Sequenced input: blood. The source of these receptors is a woman aged 18 to 35 with Graves' hyperthyroidism.

This clonotype appeared a few times. The chain has TRBV11-3 and TRBJ1-1; maybe TRBD1 (5 bases). CDR1 is SGHNT and CDR2 is YENEEA in the germline V gene. The CDR3 runs to 12 residues. Trimming shortened V by 4 bases and J by 6 bases, and 9 bases separated the two germline ends. Here the CDR3 DNA reads TGTGCCAGCAGCTGGGGCGACGCTGAAGCTTTCTTT. It translates to CASSWGDAEAFF.

The chain has TRBV2 and TRBJ2-7, with TRBD1 identical over 9 bases. The CDR3 is 14 residues long. Unmatched junction bases numbered 9, after V lost 6 bases and J lost 6 bases. From germline, CDR1 is SNHLY and CDR2 FYNNEI. The CDR3 DNA sequence: TGTGCCAGCAGGAACAACAGGGGGCTAGGCGAGCAGTACTTC. It codes for CASRNNRGLGEQYF. The variable domain in full, with the rest retrieved from reference TRBV2 and TRBJ2-7, is EPEVTQTPSHQVTQMGQEVILRCVPISNHLYFYWYRQILGQKVEFLVSFYNNEISEKSEIFDDQFSVERPDGSNFTLKIRSTKLEDSAMYFCASRNNRGLGEQYFGPGTRLTVT.

This clonotype was seen many times. This sequence joins TRBV2 and TRBJ2-7; 9 bases are a match to TRBD1. Germline CDR1 is SNHLY and CDR2 is FYNNEI. There are 14 residues in the CDR3. V lost 4 bases, J lost 6 bases, and 7 bases stayed unmatched. CDR3 in DNA: TGTGCCAGCAGTGCTATGGACAGGGGTGGCGAGCAGTACTTC. Translating gives CASSAMDRGGEQYF.

V and J are TRBV7-9 and TRBJ2-1; TRBD1 agrees at 9 bases. The CDR3 is 16 residues long. Losses at the gene ends were 4 bases for V and 6 bases for J; bases not matched to a gene: 10. Germline V gene sequence: CDR1 SEHNR, CDR2 FQNEAQ (reference sequence). CDR3 in DNA: TGTGCCAGCAGCTCCCGGACCTTGACAGGGGGCAATGAGCAGTTCTTC. Its translation: CASSSRTLTGGNEQFF.

This clonotype was counted at least ten times. This chain links TRBV18 with TRBJ2-1; 8 bases are a match to TRBD1. With V trimmed by 2 bases and J by 7 bases, 10 bases remained unmatched. The CDR3 length is 16 residues. CDR1 KGHSH and CDR2 LQKENI come from the germline V gene. In nucleotides, the CDR3 is TGTGCCAGCTCACCAGTGGTGCAGGGGGCGAGGAATGAGCAGTTCTTC. This encodes CASSPVVQGARNEQFF.

This clonotype showed up many times. This chain links TRBV20-1 with TRBJ2-7, with unresolved D. The CDR3 has 14 residues. Germline loops: CDR1 DFQATT, CDR2 SNEGSKA (reference sequence). V was cut by 0 bases and J by 2 bases, with 11 bases left in between. The CDR3: CSARDLRAPYEQYF. CDR3 in DNA: TGCAGTGCTAGAGATCTTCGAGCCCCCTACGAGCAGTACTTC.

This clonotype occurred many times. The genes are TRBV2 and TRBJ2-7; 10 nucleotides agree with TRBD1. The CDR3 runs to 14 residues. With V trimmed by 11 bases and J by 5 bases, 12 bases remained unmatched. Germline assignment: CDR1 SNHLY and CDR2 FYNNEI. CDR3 residues: CASIRQGAINEQYF. The CDR3 region has the DNA TGTGCCTCAATCAGACAGGGGGCAATTAACGAGCAGTACTTC.

The J gene is TRBJ1-2, the V gene TRBV6-2 or TRBV6-3; D possibly corresponds to TRBD1 (6 bases). V was pared by 0 bases and J by 9 bases, with 17 bases between. This CDR3 has 15 amino acids. Per germline, CDR1 MNHEY and CDR2 SVGEGT. The CDR3 reads CASSYSNQGRNSYTF. CDR3 in DNA: TGTGCCAGCAGTTACTCGAATCAGGGGAGGAATAGCTACACCTTC.

This clonotype was recorded many times. This chain links TRBV2 with TRBJ1-2; tentative D call: TRBD1 (6 bases). Per germline, CDR1 SNHLY and CDR2 FYNNEI. Trimming shortened V by 7 bases and J by 7 bases, and 25 bases separated the two germline ends. The CDR3 sequence is 16 residues long. The CDR3 spells CASTSARQAFATGYTF. CDR3 nucleotide sequence: TGTGCCAGCACCTCAGCTCGACAGGCCTTTGCCACTGGCTACACCTTC.

V gene TRBV5-1 combines with J gene TRBJ1-2; D may be TRBD1 (5 bases). The CDR3 loop spans 14 amino acids. CDR1 and CDR2 from the germline V gene are SGHRS and YFSETQ. V lost 2 bases and J 6 bases, leaving 14 bases between the germline ends. The CDR3 here is CASSLRGREDGYTF. CDR3 bases: TGCGCCAGCAGCTTACGGGGCAGGGAGGATGGCTACACCTTC.

This clonotype was detected ten times or more. The V gene is TRBV20-1, the J gene TRBJ2-7; 8 bases agree with TRBD2. CDR3 length equals 14 residues. The germline CDR1 and CDR2 sequences are DFQATT and SNEGSKA (reference sequence). Trimming took 4 bases from V and 5 from J; bases not matched to a gene: 10. The CDR3 DNA is TGCAGTGCTACCCTGGTGACTAGCGTCGACGAGCAGTACTTC. Its translation is CSATLVTSVDEQYF.

This clonotype came up once. A much larger clonotype is one base distant, so this may be a read error. The rearrangement links TRBV9 to TRBJ2-2, with D hard to call. Trimming pared 4 bases from V and 7 bases from J, leaving 8 bases between. Germline V gives CDR1 SGDLS, CDR2 YYNGEE. The CDR3 is 12 residues long. Written as DNA, the CDR3 is TGTGCCAGCAGCCCCGACGGCGGGGAGCTGTTTTTT. It encodes CASSPDGGELFF.

Ten or more counts support this clonotype. This chain connects TRBV18 to TRBJ1-1; D perhaps matches TRBD1 (5 bases). The CDR3 is 12 amino acids. Deletions cut 4 bases from V and 6 bases from J, with 9 bases between. Germline CDR1 KGHSH, CDR2 LQKENI. The CDR3 DNA sequence: TGTGCCAGCTCACACGGGGGAGCTGAAGCTTTCTTT. Its protein is CASSHGGAEAFF.

This clonotype was observed many times. V and J are TRBV6-1 and TRBJ2-5; the match to TRBD1 covers 10 bases. The CDR3 covers 18 residues. The ends lost 1 base at V and 1 base at J; junction bases unmatched: 9. From germline, CDR1 is MNHNS and CDR2 SASEGT. CDR3 amino acids: CASSEDWGTGATQETQYF. As DNA, the CDR3 is TGTGCCAGCAGTGAAGACTGGGGGACAGGGGCCACCCAAGAGACCCAGTACTTC.

The rearrangement links TRBV6-2 or TRBV6-3 to TRBJ1-1, with a possible D match to TRBD1 (5 bases). CDR1 and CDR2 (germline): MNHEY, SVGEGT. Trimming pared 0 bases from V and 5 bases from J, leaving 13 bases between. The CDR3 runs 15 residues. CDR3 region: CASSYSARKGTEAFF. The DNA for the CDR3 is TGTGCCAGCAGTTACTCCGCACGGAAGGGGACTGAAGCTTTCTTT.

This clonotype has at least ten counts. The chain employs TRBV20-1 and TRBJ2-1, with 9 bases lining up with TRBD2. The CDR3 extends over 16 amino acids. Germline trimming cut 6 bases from V and 5 bases from J; bases unmatched to any gene: 14. CDR1 and CDR2 from the germline V gene are DFQATT and SNEGSKA (reference sequence). The CDR3 nucleotides read TGCAGTGCCCCCCCCGGGCGGGAGGGCCGAGACAATGAGCAGTTCTTC. This translates into CSAPPGREGRDNEQFF.

This clonotype was counted only a few times. The J gene is TRBJ2-3, the V gene TRBV29-1; TRBD2 agrees at 8 bases. Germline trimming cut 6 bases from V and 3 bases from J; bases unmatched to any gene: 8. CDR1 SQVTM and CDR2 ANQGSEA come from the germline V gene. The CDR3 totals 14 residues. CDR3 sequence reads: CSVYGTSITDTQYF. The DNA for the CDR3 is TGCAGCGTCTACGGGACTAGTATAACAGATACGCAGTATTTT.

This clonotype showed up many times. The CDR3 nucleotides are TGTGCCAGCAGCTTAATTGGGTACAATGAGCAGTTCTTC. Amino acid sequence: CASSLIGYNEQFF. The rearrangement joins TRBV28 to TRBJ2-1; D unclear. The germline CDR1 and CDR2 sequences are MDHEN and SYDVKM. This CDR3 comprises 13 residues. The germline V and J ends were trimmed by 6 bases and 4 bases, with 10 bases remaining between them.

The chain carries TRBV27 and TRBJ2-1; D may be TRBD2 (6 bases). The CDR3 has 13 residues. Germline V lookup: CDR1 MNHEY, CDR2 SMNVEV (reference sequence). V lost 11 bases and J lost 3, with 14 bases in between. The CDR3 spells CAASPSDYNEQFF. The DNA for the CDR3 is TGTGCCGCCAGTCCTAGCGACTACAATGAGCAGTTCTTC.

This clonotype occurred many times. The J gene is TRBJ2-1, the V gene TRBV7-2, with 7 bases lining up with TRBD2. The J segment lost 9 bases and the V segment lost 0 bases, leaving 5 bases of the junction unmatched. Germline loops: CDR1 SGHTA, CDR2 FQGNSA. This CDR3 has 14 amino acids. The CDR3 spells CASSLAGGIVEQFF. CDR3 in DNA: TGTGCCAGCAGCTTAGCGGGAGGGATTGTTGAGCAGTTCTTC.

This clonotype has only a few counts. This chain uses TRBV27 with TRBJ2-7; D is ambiguous. The CDR3 length is 13 residues. From germline, CDR1 is MNHEY and CDR2 SMNVEV (reference sequence). V was cut by 6 bases and J by 3 bases, with 12 bases left in between. CDR3 region: CASSQPPIYEQYF. The CDR3 DNA reads TGTGCCAGCAGCCAACCCCCCATCTACGAGCAGTACTTC.

The chain joins TRBV24-1 to TRBJ1-1; D possibly corresponds to TRBD1 (5 bases). Germline V lookup: CDR1 KGHDR, CDR2 SFDVKD. There are 13 residues in the CDR3. Trimming stripped 4 bases from V and 1 base from J, with 6 bases between. For the CDR3, the DNA is TGTGCCACCAGTGAGGGGGGGAACACTGAAGCTTTCTTT. Translation: CATSEGGNTEAFF.

This clonotype was detected many times. The rearrangement links TRBV5-1 to TRBJ1-1; D gene unclear. Germline V gene sequence: CDR1 SGHRS, CDR2 YFSETQ. The CDR3 loop spans 13 amino acids. V was cut by 4 bases and J by 5 bases, with 12 bases left in between. In nucleotides, the CDR3 is TGCGCCAGCAGCACAAGCTCCGGGACTGAAGCTTTCTTT. It specifies CASSTSSGTEAFF.

This clonotype has a count of ten or more. V is TRBV11-3 and J is TRBJ2-4, with 7 bases aligning to TRBD1. Unmatched junction bases numbered 7, after V lost 8 bases and J lost 0 bases. The V gene's germline CDR1 is SGHNT and CDR2 YENEEA. The CDR3 is 15 residues long. The CDR3 nucleotides are TGTGCCAGCTCGACAGGGCTCATAGCCAAAAACATTCAGTACTTC. Amino acid sequence: CASSTGLIAKNIQYF.

The chain is built from TRBV19 and TRBJ2-7, with 8 bases matching TRBD2. The V gene end was trimmed by 4 bases and the J gene end by 2 bases; junction bases not matched to a gene: 7. Germline V gives CDR1 LNHDA, CDR2 SQIVND (reference sequence). The CDR3 contains 15 residues. This CDR3 is CASSRSGSGAYEQYF. DNA of the CDR3: TGTGCCAGTAGTAGGAGCGGGAGCGGCGCCTACGAGCAGTACTTC.

The sample holds a few counts of this clonotype. The chain couples TRBV5-5 to TRBJ1-4; the D gene is possibly TRBD1 (6 bases). V lost 4 bases to trimming and J lost 8 bases, with 15 bases between them. This CDR3 comprises 14 residues. Germline CDR1 is SGHKS and CDR2 is YYEKEE (reference sequence). DNA for the CDR3: TGTGCCAGCAGCCGTCTTGGGGGCGGCGAAAAACTGTTTTTT. Protein: CASSRLGGGEKLFF.